The entry below describes one TCR beta chain. Its antigen remains unknown. TCRdb's table, derived via immunoSEQ multiplex PCR, lists solely in-frame clones and lacks some. The table has about 18,000 clones, about 80% seen once; the top ten hold 44%. V trimming: 6 bases; J trimming: 1 base; junction bases outside the gene matches: 5. Germline values: CDR1 SQVTM, CDR2 ANQGSEA. The CDR3 spans 13 residues. These data belong to a study of OX40 agonist ivuxolimab in advanced cancers. Looking at the study overall: Three patients, one with hepatocellular carcinoma and two with cutaneous melanoma, achieved partial responses.

Overall study results and limits: Among the nonresponders, some also had low normalized T-cell clonal expansion. Individuals who were partial responders at 0.1-3.0 mg/kg had clonal expansion that ranked among the lowest.

The source of this sequence is an adult with an advanced solid tumor such as melanoma, head and neck, liver or kidney cancer. The specimen comprised CD4+ or CD8+ T cells sorted from blood, sampled in a trial of the OX40 agonist ivuxolimab. V and J are TRBV29-1 and TRBJ1-1; 7 bases match TRBD1. The CDR3 coding sequence is TGCAGCGTCATGGGACAGAAGAACACTGAAGCTTTCTTT. It translates to CSVMGQKNTEAFF. Complete variable domain (other parts from reference TRBV29-1 and TRBJ1-1): SAVISQKPSRDICQRGTSLTIQCQVDSQVTMMFWYRQQPGQSLTLIATANQGSEATYESGFVIDKFPISRPNLTFSTLTVSNMSPEDSSIYLCSVMGQKNTEAFFGQGTRLTVV.